Each of the 19 T cell receptor beta chains below was sequenced from the same sample in a study of shared clonotypes between healthy human individuals. The protocol was immunoSEQ multiplex PCR, while the TCRdb copy is restricted to in-frame clones and leaves out a portion. The profile covers about 2.4 million clones, with 93% appearing a single time and around 0.37% taken by the ten largest. Sequenced: naive CD4+ T cells from PBMCs. The subset here: CD45RA+ positively selected. The source is a young man in good health. Some clones in this sample may be carry-over from other donors' samples.

The V call is TRBV11-2, the J call TRBJ2-2; D is uncertain. V lost 1 base and J lost 0, with 6 bases in between. Germline assignment: CDR1 SGHAT and CDR2 FQNNGV. CDR3 length equals 15 residues. The CDR3 region is CASSLVAANTGELFF. The CDR3 DNA reads as TGTGCCAGCAGCTTAGTGGCAGCGAACACCGGGGAGCTGTTTTTT.

This chain uses TRBV7-8 with TRBJ2-7; no clear D. The CDR3 covers 11 residues. Trimming removed 1 base from V and 13 bases from J, with 11 bases in between. Germline V gene data show CDR1 as SGHVS and CDR2 as FQNEAQ. The CDR3 DNA reads as TGTGCCAGCAGCTTAGGGGCCTCGAGCTACTTC. As protein: CASSLGASSYF.

V and J are TRBV21-1 and TRBJ1-3; TRBD1, the D gene given by the table, was not confirmed from the DNA. TRBV21-1 is noted as a pseudogene. This CDR3 has 16 amino acids. The CDR3 spells CASSKVCATVGNTIYF. In DNA form, the CDR3 reads TGTGCCAGCAGCAAAGTATGCGCGACAGTTGGAAACACCATATATTTT.

J is TRBJ2-7 and V is TRBV5-1; D perhaps matches TRBD1 (6 bases). This CDR3 contains 15 residues. V lost 5 bases, J lost 4 bases, and 19 bases lay in between. The germline V gene has CDR1 SGHRS and CDR2 YFSETQ. CDR3 in amino acids: CASSGRQGTRYEQYF. The CDR3 nucleotides read TGCGCCAGCAGTGGTCGGCAGGGGACCCGTTACGAGCAGTACTTC.

The V and J genes are TRBV15 and TRBJ1-4; D gene ambiguous. Germline-derived CDR1 and CDR2 are LNHNV and YYDKDF (reference sequence). V was shortened by 7 bases and J by 0 bases, with 21 bases between the two germline ends. The CDR3 runs 18 residues. The CDR3 is CATTSILRGFATNEKLFF. The CDR3 DNA is TGTGCCACCACCTCTATCCTTCGGGGTTTCGCAACTAATGAAAAACTGTTTTTT.

The rearrangement uses TRBV20-1 and TRBJ1-1; a weak D match, TRBD1 (6 bases). CDR1 DFQATT and CDR2 SNEGSKA come from the germline V gene (reference sequence). Trimming left V 3 bases short and J 10 bases short, with 12 bases between. The length of the CDR3 is 11 residues. The CDR3 loop is CSASNTRGAFF. For the CDR3, the DNA is TGCAGTGCTAGCAACACCAGGGGAGCTTTCTTT.

Only one count was recorded for this clone. CDR3 nucleotide sequence: TGCAGCGTTGAAGTCAGAATGGGTGAAAAACTGTTTTTT. Amino acid sequence: CSVEVRMGEKLFF. The chain is built from TRBV29-1 and TRBJ1-4; no firm D call. There are 13 residues in the CDR3. The germline gives CDR1 SQVTM, CDR2 ANQGSEA. V lost 1 base, J lost 7 bases, and 10 bases lay in between.

The chain combines TRBV18 with TRBJ1-6, with D possibly being TRBD1 (5 bases). Germline assignment: CDR1 KGHSH and CDR2 LQKENI. The CDR3 covers 15 residues. The ends were cut back, 1 base at V and 5 bases at J, with 9 bases in the middle. In nucleotides, the CDR3 is TGTGCCAGCTCACCACTCCTAGGGGATAATTCACCCCTCCACTTT. Encoded protein: CASSPLLGDNSPLHF. The entire variable domain, with the rest obtained from reference TRBV18 and TRBJ1-6, is as follows: NAGVMQNPRHLVRRRGQEARLRCSPMKGHSHVYWYRQLPEEGLKFMVYLQKENIIDESGMPKERFSAEFPKEGPSILRIQQVVRGDSAAYFCASSPLLGDNSPLHFGNGTRLTVT.

The chain employs TRBV21-1 and TRBJ1-1; the table gives TRBD1 as D, unverified against the DNA. TRBV21-1 is deemed a pseudogene. The CDR3 is 16 amino acids. The CDR3 nucleotides are TGTGCCAGCAGCGATTTTGGGTTAGGCAGGGGCTCTGAAGCTTTCTTT. Translation: CASSDFGLGRGSEAFF.

The rearrangement links TRBV29-1 to TRBJ2-7; no clear D. The V end was cut by 4 bases, the J end by 7 bases, with 23 bases between. Germline-derived CDR1 and CDR2 are SQVTM and ANQGSEA. The CDR3 totals 15 residues. The CDR3 nucleotides read TGCAGCGTTGGCCCTCCGGAAGTCCCGTCCGGGGAGCAGTACTTC. It is translated as CSVGPPEVPSGEQYF.

This clone is a singleton in its sample. The chain carries TRBV5-1 and TRBJ2-5; D tentatively fits TRBD1 or TRBD2 (5 bases each). CDR3 length: 14 residues. Trimming pared 6 bases from V and 10 bases from J, leaving 22 bases between. CDR1 and CDR2 (germline): SGHRS, YFSETQ. The DNA of the CDR3 is TGCGCCAGCATCCCCCCTGGGCAGGGAGCAGTCCAGTACTTC. Translation gives CASIPPGQGAVQYF.

The chain carries TRBV11-1 and TRBJ2-7; D uncertain. Germline V gene data show CDR1 as SGHAT and CDR2 as FQDESV (reference sequence). The CDR3 has 14 residues. Deletions cut 5 bases from V and 2 bases from J, with 13 bases between. The CDR3 here is CASSPLAGPYEQYF. The CDR3 bases are TGTGCCAGCAGCCCTCTGGCAGGTCCCTACGAGCAGTACTTC. The complete variable domain, with remaining parts taken from reference TRBV11-1 and TRBJ2-7, reads EAEVAQSPRYKITEKSQAVAFWCDPISGHATLYWYRQILGQGPELLVQFQDESVVDDSQLPKDRFSAERLKGVDSTLKIQPAELGDSAMYLCASSPLAGPYEQYFGPGTRLTVT.

This clone was counted a single time. The V gene is TRBV5-6, the J gene TRBJ1-1; D not certain. The CDR3 is 13 residues long. The V gene's germline CDR1 is SGHDT and CDR2 YYEEEE. Between the trimmed V and J ends, which lost 1 base and 7 bases, there was a span of 11 bases. CDR3 amino acids: CASSLRPDIEAFF. CDR3 bases: TGTGCCAGCAGCTTGAGGCCCGACATTGAAGCTTTCTTT.

This chain joins TRBV18 and TRBJ2-3; tentative D call: TRBD1 (6 bases). The CDR3 length is 12 residues. The V end lost 10 bases, the J end lost 4 bases, and 12 bases lay between the germline ends. From germline, CDR1 is KGHSH and CDR2 LQKENI. CDR3 sequence reads: CATTGYPDTQYF. The CDR3 DNA follows: TGTGCCACCACAGGGTACCCAGATACGCAGTATTTT.

This chain connects TRBV28 to TRBJ2-5; D gene ambiguous. TRBJ2-7 explains the end of the DNA better; the J call may be wrong. The CDR3 is 12 amino acids. The germline gives CDR1 MDHEN, CDR2 SYDVKM. CDR3: CASSFNSYEQYF. CDR3 in DNA: TGTGCCAGCAGTTTCAACTCCTACGAGCAGTACTTC.

The V gene is TRBV4-3, the J gene TRBJ2-3; D is uncertain. This CDR3 has 13 amino acids. Germline CDR1 LGHNA, CDR2 YSLEER. V was shortened by 4 bases and J by 2 bases, with 7 bases between the two germline ends. CDR3 in amino acids: CASSPSSTDTQYF. The CDR3 DNA is TGCGCCAGCAGCCCCTCCTCCACAGATACGCAGTATTTT.

The rearrangement joins TRBV25-1 to TRBJ2-7, with 9 positions matching TRBD1. The CDR3 has 13 amino acids. Germline CDR1 reads MGHDK; CDR2 reads SYGVNS. With 5 bases clipped from V and 8 bases from J, the junction kept 7 bases outside the gene matches. This CDR3 reads CASSSGTGRKQYF. In DNA, the CDR3 is TGTGCCAGCAGTTCGGGGACAGGGCGTAAGCAGTACTTC.

This sequence joins TRBV6-5 and TRBJ1-5; D is unclear. This CDR3 spans 15 amino acids. The germline V and J ends were trimmed by 0 bases and 7 bases, with 13 bases remaining between them. Germline CDR1 and CDR2: MNHEY and SVGAGI. CDR3: CASSYSGHTGQPQHF. CDR3 coding DNA: TGTGCCAGCAGTTACTCGGGCCACACTGGGCAGCCCCAGCATTTT.

V is TRBV27 and J is TRBJ1-5; D not certain. The CDR3 has 14 amino acids. CDR1 MNHEY and CDR2 SMNVEV come from the germline V gene (reference sequence). Trimming pared 3 bases from V and 1 base from J, leaving 7 bases between. The CDR3 protein is CASSFVQSNQPQHF. For the CDR3, the DNA is TGTGCCAGCAGTTTTGTACAGAGCAATCAGCCCCAGCATTTT.